This T cell receptor (beta chain) was retrieved from a study of response to subunit inactivated influenza vaccine. Study-wide results and caveats: The authors put forward the suggestion that each seasonal influenza vaccination may bring in only a limited number of new T cells.

Via MiXCR, TCRdb re-called the RT-PCR reads, giving one row per CDR3 protein. Of about 520,000 distinct CDR3 sequences in the sample, over 25% are singletons; the top ten hold approximately 2%. The trim removed 2 bases at V and 7 bases at J, leaving 11 bases unmatched. This CDR3 spans 15 amino acids. Germline V gene data show CDR1 as DFQATT and CDR2 as SNEGSKA (reference sequence). This clonotype was seen a few times. Its cognate antigen is unknown. This chain links TRBV20-1 with TRBJ2-1; TRBD2 aligns across 7 bases. The sequenced sample was CD4+ T cells sorted from PBMCs, obtained around 5 days after vaccination. This receptor was identified in a man between 45 and 60 years old who received an inactivated influenza vaccine. The CDR3 sequence: CSARPGGSLRNEQFF. In DNA, the CDR3 is TGCAGTGCTAGACCCGGCGGGAGTTTAAGGAATGAGCAGTTCTTC.